The 5 T cell receptor beta chains in this list originate from one sample, sequenced in a study of blood T cell repertoires in COVID-19 (dated by TCRdb to between 2020 and 2021). The library was prepared using the immunoSEQ multiplex PCR assay. This immuneACCESS table, as held by TCRdb, lists in-frame sequences with V and J called but not all clones. Of the missing ones, under half trace to an unresolved V gene in checked studies; the others have no known cause. Here the sample has about 100,000 clones; approximately 86% occur a single time. The ten biggest clones cover 5% of the sample. The sequencing input was peripheral blood. The receptor source for this set is a human donor in a cohort sampled during active COVID-19.

The rearrangement links TRBV5-8 to TRBJ2-4; 8 bases align to TRBD2. V was pared by 5 bases and J by 9 bases, with 13 bases of the junction left unmatched. The CDR3 runs to 15 residues. Germline values: CDR1 SGHTS, CDR2 YDEGEE. Here the CDR3 reads CASSLSGSLAGIQYF. In DNA, the CDR3 is TGTGCCAGCAGTCTAAGCGGGAGCTTGGCTGGCATTCAGTACTTC. Combining the CDR3 with reference TRBV5-8 and TRBJ2-4 gives the whole variable domain EAGVTQSPTHLIKTRGQQATLRCSPISGHTSVYWYQQALGLGLQFLLWYDEGEERNRGNFPPRFSGRQFPNYSSELNVNALELEDSALYLCASSLSGSLAGIQYFGAGTRLSVL.

This clone has more than one count but fewer than ten. The chain recombines TRBV6-2 or TRBV6-3 with TRBJ2-2; 9 bases are a match to TRBD1. The junction had 2 bases not matched to a gene; V was cut back by 3 bases and J by 6 bases. The CDR3 has 14 amino acids. Germline CDR1 and CDR2: MNHEY and SVGEGT. The CDR3 spells CASSYGTGSGELFF. CDR3 DNA sequence: TGTGCCAGCAGTTATGGGACAGGGTCCGGGGAGCTGTTTTTT.

A few counts support this clone. This chain joins TRBV7-8 and TRBJ2-7; 13 nucleotides agree with TRBD2. Losses at the gene ends were 3 bases for V and 3 bases for J; bases not matched to a gene: 2. The CDR3 sequence is 15 residues long. Germline V lookup: CDR1 SGHVS, CDR2 FQNEAQ. CDR3: CASSFRLAGGYEQYF. In DNA, the CDR3 is TGTGCCAGCAGCTTTAGACTAGCGGGGGGCTACGAGCAGTACTTC.

The V and J genes are TRBV6-1 and TRBJ2-3; no definite D call. This CDR3 is built from 11 residues. Trimming took off 3 bases at V and 7 bases at J, with 5 bases between the two ends. Looked up from germline, CDR1 is MNHNS and CDR2 is SASEGT. The CDR3 protein is CASSERYTQYF. The CDR3 DNA reads as TGTGCCAGCAGTGAGAGATATACGCAGTATTTT.

This chain links TRBV10-3 with TRBJ1-6; D possibly corresponds to TRBD1 (5 bases). The CDR3 is 14 amino acids. V lost 7 bases and J lost 5, with 12 bases in between. Germline CDR1 and CDR2: ENHRY and SYGVKD. The CDR3: CAITGGGDNSPLHF. CDR3 nucleotides: TGTGCCATCACCGGGGGTGGGGATAATTCACCCCTCCACTTT.